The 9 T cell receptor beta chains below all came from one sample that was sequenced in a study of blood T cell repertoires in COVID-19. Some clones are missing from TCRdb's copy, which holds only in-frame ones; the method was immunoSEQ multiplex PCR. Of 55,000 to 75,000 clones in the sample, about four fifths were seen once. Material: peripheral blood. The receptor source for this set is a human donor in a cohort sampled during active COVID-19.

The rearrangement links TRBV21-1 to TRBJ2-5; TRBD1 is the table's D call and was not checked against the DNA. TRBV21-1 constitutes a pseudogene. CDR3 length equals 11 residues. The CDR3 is CARDTQETQYF. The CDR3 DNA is TGTGCCCGGGACACGCAAGAGACCCAGTACTTC.

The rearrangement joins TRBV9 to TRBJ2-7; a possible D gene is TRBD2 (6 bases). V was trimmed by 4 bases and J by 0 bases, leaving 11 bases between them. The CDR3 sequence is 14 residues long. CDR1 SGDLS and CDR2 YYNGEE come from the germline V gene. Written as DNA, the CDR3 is TGTGCCAGCAGCCCCCGGGACTCCTCCTACGAGCAGTACTTC. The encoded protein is CASSPRDSSYEQYF.

The CDR3 nucleotides are TGTGCCAGCAGCTCCTGGACCGGGGGGGGCAACAATGAGCAGTTCTTC. This translates into CASSSWTGGGNNEQFF. This chain connects TRBV7-2 to TRBJ2-1, with 8 bases matching TRBD2. Germline lookup yields CDR1 SGHTA and CDR2 FQGNSA. Losses at the gene ends were 4 bases for V and 5 bases for J; bases not matched to a gene: 10. The CDR3 extends over 16 amino acids.

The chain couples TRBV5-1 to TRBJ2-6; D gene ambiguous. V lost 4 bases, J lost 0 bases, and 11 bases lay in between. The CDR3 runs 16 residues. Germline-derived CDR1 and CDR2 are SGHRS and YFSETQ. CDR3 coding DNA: TGCGCCAGCAGCCCTTCGGTCGGCTCTGGGGCCAACGTCCTGACTTTC. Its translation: CASSPSVGSGANVLTF.

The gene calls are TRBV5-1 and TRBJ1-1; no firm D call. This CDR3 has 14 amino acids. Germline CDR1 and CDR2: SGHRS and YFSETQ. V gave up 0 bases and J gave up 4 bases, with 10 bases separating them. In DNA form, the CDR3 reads TGCGCCAGCAGCTTGGCTGGGAGCGGCACTGAAGCTTTCTTT. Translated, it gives CASSLAGSGTEAFF.

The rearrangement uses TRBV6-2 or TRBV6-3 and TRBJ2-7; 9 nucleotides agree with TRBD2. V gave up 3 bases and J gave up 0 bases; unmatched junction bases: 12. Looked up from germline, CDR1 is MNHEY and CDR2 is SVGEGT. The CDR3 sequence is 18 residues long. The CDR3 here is CASSYRASGTSLSYEQYF. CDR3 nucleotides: TGTGCCAGCAGTTATCGGGCTAGCGGGACTTCCCTCTCCTACGAGCAGTACTTC.

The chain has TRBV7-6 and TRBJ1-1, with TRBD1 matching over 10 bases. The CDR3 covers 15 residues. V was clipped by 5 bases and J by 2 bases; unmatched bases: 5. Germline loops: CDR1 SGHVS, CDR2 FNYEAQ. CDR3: CASSPGQGVNTEAFF. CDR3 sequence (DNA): TGTGCCAGCAGCCCCGGACAGGGGGTAAACACTGAAGCTTTCTTT.

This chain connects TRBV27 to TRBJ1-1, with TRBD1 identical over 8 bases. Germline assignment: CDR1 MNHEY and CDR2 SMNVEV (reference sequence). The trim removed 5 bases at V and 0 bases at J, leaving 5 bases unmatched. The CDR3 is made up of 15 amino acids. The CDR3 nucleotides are TGTGCCAGCAGTCGGGACAGGCTTTTGAACACTGAAGCTTTCTTT. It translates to CASSRDRLLNTEAFF.

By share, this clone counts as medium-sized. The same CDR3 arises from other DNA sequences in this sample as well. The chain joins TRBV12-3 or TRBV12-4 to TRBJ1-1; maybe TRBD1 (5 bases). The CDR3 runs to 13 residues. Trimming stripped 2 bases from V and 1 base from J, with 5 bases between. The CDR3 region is CASSLQGNTEAFF. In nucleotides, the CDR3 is TGTGCCAGCAGTTTACAGGGGAACACTGAAGCTTTCTTT.